This T cell receptor (beta chain) is drawn from a study of T-cell reconstitution after alpha-beta-depleted transplantation in children. This clonotype was observed at least ten times. Unique molecular identifiers featured in how the TCRbeta library was prepared. TCRdb analysed the PCR reads with MiXCR anew, one entry per CDR3 protein. The table shows some 300,000 distinct CDR3 sequences, with around a tenth occurring only once. CDR1 and CDR2 (germline): DFQATT, SNEGSKA (reference sequence). The CDR3 has 14 amino acids. The junction had 11 bases not matched to a gene; V was cut back by 7 bases and J by 5 bases.

The source of this sequence is a human donor who donated a stem cell graft to a child with acute lymphoblastic leukemia. This specimen consisted of PBMCs from the stem cell graft donor, obtained from the stem cell graft. The J gene is TRBJ2-5, the V gene TRBV20-1; 9 nucleotides align to TRBD1. The DNA for the CDR3 is TGCAGTGTAATTAGACAGGGGGGATTGGAGACCCAGTACTTC. This sequence encodes CSVIRQGGLETQYF.